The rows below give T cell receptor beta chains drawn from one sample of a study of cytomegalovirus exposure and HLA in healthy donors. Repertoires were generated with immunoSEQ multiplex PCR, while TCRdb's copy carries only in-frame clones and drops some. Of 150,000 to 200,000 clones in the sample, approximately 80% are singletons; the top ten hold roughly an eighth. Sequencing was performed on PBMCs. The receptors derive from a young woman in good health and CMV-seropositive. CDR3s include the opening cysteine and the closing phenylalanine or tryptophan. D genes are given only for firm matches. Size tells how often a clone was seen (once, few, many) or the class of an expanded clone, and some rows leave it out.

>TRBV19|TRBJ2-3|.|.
CASSITGTTDTQYF
TGTGCCAGTAGTATAACGGGAACAACAGATACGCAGTATTTT
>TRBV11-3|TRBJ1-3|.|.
CASKQDPSGNTIYF
TGTGCCAGTAAACAGGACCCCTCTGGAAACACCATATATTTT
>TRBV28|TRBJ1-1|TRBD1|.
CAGQGASNTEAFF
TGTGCCGGACAGGGTGCCTCAAACACTGAAGCTTTCTTT
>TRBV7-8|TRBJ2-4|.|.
CASSFGPQQLAKNIQYF
TGTGCCAGCAGCTTTGGGCCCCAACAGCTAGCCAAAAACATTCAGTACTTC
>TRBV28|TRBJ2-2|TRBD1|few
CASREEGTGLVPGELFF
TGTGCCAGCAGGGAGGAGGGGACAGGGTTAGTTCCCGGGGAGCTGTTTTTT
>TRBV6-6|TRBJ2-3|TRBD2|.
CASLASGGDTQYF
TGTGCCAGCTTAGCTAGCGGGGGAGATACGCAGTATTTT
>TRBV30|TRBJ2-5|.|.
CAWSLEFETQYF
TGTGCCTGGAGTCTCGAGTTCGAGACCCAGTACTTC
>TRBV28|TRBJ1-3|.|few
CASSSTSRRNTIYF
TGTGCCAGCAGTTCTACCTCGAGAAGAAACACCATATATTTT
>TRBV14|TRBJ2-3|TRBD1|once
CASSQEWTGGRTDTQYF
TGTGCCAGCAGCCAAGAGTGGACAGGGGGCCGCACAGATACGCAGTATTTT
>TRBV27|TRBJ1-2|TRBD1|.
CASSLQGGIYGYTF
TGTGCCAGCAGTTTACAGGGGGGAATTTATGGCTACACCTTC
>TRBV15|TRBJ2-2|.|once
CATRWREDTGELFF
TGTGCCACCAGGTGGAGGGAGGACACCGGGGAGCTGTTTTTT
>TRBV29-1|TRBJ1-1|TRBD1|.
CSVRDRLNTEAFF
TGCAGCGTGCGGGACAGATTGAACACTGAAGCTTTCTTT
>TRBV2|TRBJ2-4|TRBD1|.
CASTWDRGRQNIQYF
TGTGCCAGCACCTGGGACAGGGGGAGGCAAAACATTCAGTACTTC
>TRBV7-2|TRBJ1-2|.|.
CASSLARTAYGYTF
TGTGCCAGCAGCTTAGCCCGGACAGCCTATGGCTACACCTTC
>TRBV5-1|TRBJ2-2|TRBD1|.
CASSFPGGNGELFF
TGCGCCAGCAGCTTCCCAGGGGGCAACGGGGAGCTGTTTTTT
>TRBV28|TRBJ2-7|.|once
CASSHRDKTYEQYF
TGTGCCAGCAGTCACCGTGACAAGACCTACGAGCAGTACTTC
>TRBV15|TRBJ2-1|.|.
CATSRDPTVGQFF
TGTGCCACCAGCAGAGACCCAACGGTTGGGCAGTTCTTC
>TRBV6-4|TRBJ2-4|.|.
CANRISRSTFKNIQYF
TGTGCCAACCGGATCTCTAGATCTACCTTCAAAAACATTCAGTACTTC
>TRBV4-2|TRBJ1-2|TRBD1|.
CASTPWPQGGVYGYTF
TGTGCCAGCACGCCCTGGCCTCAGGGGGGTGTCTATGGCTACACCTTC
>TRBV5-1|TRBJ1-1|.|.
CASSPPPASGTEAFF
TGCGCCAGCAGCCCGCCCCCCGCCTCGGGGACTGAAGCTTTCTTT
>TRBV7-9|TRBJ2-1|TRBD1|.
CASSSDRAARFAYNEQFF
TGTGCCAGCAGCTCGGACAGGGCCGCACGGTTCGCCTACAATGAGCAGTTCTTC
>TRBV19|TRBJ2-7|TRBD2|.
CASSMDPSGGEKQYF
TGTGCCAGTAGTATGGATCCCAGCGGGGGAGAGAAGCAGTACTTC
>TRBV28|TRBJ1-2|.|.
CASSRFFGRNTNYGYTF
TGTGCCAGCAGTCGATTCTTCGGGAGGAACACTAACTATGGCTACACCTTC
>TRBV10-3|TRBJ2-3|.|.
CAIRDSSTDTQYF
TGTGCCATCCGGGACTCAAGCACAGATACGCAGTATTTT
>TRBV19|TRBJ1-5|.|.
CASSARQFQPQHF
TGTGCCAGTAGTGCCCGACAGTTTCAGCCCCAGCATTTT
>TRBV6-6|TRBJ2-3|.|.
CASSYKGEGPDTQYF
TGTGCCAGCAGTTACAAGGGGGAGGGCCCAGATACGCAGTATTTT
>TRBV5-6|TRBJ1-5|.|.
CASSLTRNQPQHF
TGTGCCAGCAGCCTGACTCGCAATCAGCCCCAGCATTTT
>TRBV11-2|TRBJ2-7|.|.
CASSPPGAYEQYF
TGTGCCAGCAGCCCACCCGGGGCCTACGAGCAGTACTTC
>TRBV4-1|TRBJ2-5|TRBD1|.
CASSQAGTGGRETQYF
TGCGCCAGCAGCCAGGCCGGGACAGGGGGCAGGGAGACCCAGTACTTC
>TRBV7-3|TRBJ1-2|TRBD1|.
CASSLEGQGDGGYTF
TGTGCCAGCAGCTTGGAGGGACAGGGAGATGGTGGCTACACCTTC
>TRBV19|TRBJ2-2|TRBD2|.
CASSPTSGRGSGELFF
TGTGCCAGTAGTCCAACTAGCGGGAGAGGGAGCGGGGAGCTGTTTTTT
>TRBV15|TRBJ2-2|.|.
CATSSRGITGELFF
TGTGCCACCAGCAGTAGAGGGATCACCGGGGAGCTGTTTTTT
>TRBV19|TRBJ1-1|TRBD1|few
CASSQPGGENTEAFF
TGTGCCAGTAGCCAACCAGGGGGCGAGAACACTGAAGCTTTCTTT
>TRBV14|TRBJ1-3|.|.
CASSQLPGHNSGNTIYF
TGTGCCAGCAGCCAACTCCCGGGACATAACTCTGGAAACACCATATATTTT
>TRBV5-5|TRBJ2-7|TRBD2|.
CASSLGLAENEQYF
TGTGCCAGCAGCTTGGGGCTAGCGGAAAACGAGCAGTACTTC